The source of this T cell receptor (beta chain) is a study of early T cells in non-severe SARS-CoV-2 infection. Individual cDNA molecules were tagged with unique molecular identifiers, the study reported. Via MiXCR, TCRdb re-called the 5' RACE reads, giving one row per CDR3 protein. The sample yields 30,000 to 40,000 distinct CDR3 sequences, over 3.5% seen once. Per germline, CDR1 MGHRA and CDR2 YSYEKL. V was pared by 8 bases and J by 5 bases, with 9 bases between. The CDR3 length is 12 residues. This rearrangement joins TRBV4-1 to TRBJ1-4; D remains ambiguous. The specimen was whole blood. This clonotype originated in an adult who was a healthcare worker with PCR-confirmed SARS-CoV-2 infection or an uninfected control (not recorded which). CDR3 residues: CASLDPNEKLFF. CDR3 in DNA: TGCGCCAGCTTGGACCCGAATGAAAAACTGTTTTTT.